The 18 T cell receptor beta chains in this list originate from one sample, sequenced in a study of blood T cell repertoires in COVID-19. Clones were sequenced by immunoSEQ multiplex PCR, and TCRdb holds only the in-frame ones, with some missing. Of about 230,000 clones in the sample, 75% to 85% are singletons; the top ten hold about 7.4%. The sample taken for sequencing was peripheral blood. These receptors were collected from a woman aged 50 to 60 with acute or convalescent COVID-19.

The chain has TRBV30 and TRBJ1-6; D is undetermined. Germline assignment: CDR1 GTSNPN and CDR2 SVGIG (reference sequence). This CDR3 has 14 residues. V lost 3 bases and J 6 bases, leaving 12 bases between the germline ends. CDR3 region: CAWRSGLANSPLHF. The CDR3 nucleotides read TGTGCCTGGAGATCAGGATTGGCTAATTCACCCCTCCACTTT.

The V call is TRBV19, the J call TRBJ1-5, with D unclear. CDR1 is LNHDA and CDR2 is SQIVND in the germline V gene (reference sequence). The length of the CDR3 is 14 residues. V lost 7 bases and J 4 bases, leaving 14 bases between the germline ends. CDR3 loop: CASKQPGENQPQHF. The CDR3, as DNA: TGTGCCAGTAAACAGCCCGGGGAAAATCAGCCCCAGCATTTT.

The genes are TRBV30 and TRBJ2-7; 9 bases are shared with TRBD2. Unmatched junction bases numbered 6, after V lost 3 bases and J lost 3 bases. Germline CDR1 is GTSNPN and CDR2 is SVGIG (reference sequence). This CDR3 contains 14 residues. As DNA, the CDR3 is TGTGCCTGGAGGGAAGCGGGGGGCAACTACGAGCAGTACTTC. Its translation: CAWREAGGNYEQYF.

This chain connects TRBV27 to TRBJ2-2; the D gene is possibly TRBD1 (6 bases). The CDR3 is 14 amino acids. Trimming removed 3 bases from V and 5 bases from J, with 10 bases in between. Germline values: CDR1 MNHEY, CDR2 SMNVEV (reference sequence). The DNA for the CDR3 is TGTGCCAGCAGTTTTGGGACATATACCGGGGAGCTGTTTTTT. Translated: CASSFGTYTGELFF.

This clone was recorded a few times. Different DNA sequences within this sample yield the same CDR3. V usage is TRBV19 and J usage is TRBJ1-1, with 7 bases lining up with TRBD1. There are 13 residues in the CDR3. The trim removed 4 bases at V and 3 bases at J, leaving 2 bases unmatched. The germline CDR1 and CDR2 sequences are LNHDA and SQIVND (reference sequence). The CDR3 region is CASSTTGDTEAFF. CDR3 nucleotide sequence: TGTGCCAGTAGTACCACAGGGGACACTGAAGCTTTCTTT.

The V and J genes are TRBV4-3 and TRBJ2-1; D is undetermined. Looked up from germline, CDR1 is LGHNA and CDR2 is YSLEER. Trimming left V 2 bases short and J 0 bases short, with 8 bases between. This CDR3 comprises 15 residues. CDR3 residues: CASSQSPSSYNEQFF. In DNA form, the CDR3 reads TGCGCCAGCAGCCAATCCCCGAGCTCCTACAATGAGCAGTTCTTC.

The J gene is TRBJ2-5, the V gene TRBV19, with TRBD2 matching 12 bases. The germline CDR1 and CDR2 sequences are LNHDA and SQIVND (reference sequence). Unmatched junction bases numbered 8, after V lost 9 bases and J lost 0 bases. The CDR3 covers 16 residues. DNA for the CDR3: TGTGCCAGCTCCTCTAGCGGGGGGGTGAACCAAGAGACCCAGTACTTC. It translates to CASSSSGGVNQETQYF.

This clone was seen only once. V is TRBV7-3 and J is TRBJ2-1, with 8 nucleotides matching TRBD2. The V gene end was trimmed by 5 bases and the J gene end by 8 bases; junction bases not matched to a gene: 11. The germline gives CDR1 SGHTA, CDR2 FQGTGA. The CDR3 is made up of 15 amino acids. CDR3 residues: CASSLPGLGTYEQFF. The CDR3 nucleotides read TGTGCCAGCAGCCTTCCGGGACTAGGAACATATGAGCAGTTCTTC.

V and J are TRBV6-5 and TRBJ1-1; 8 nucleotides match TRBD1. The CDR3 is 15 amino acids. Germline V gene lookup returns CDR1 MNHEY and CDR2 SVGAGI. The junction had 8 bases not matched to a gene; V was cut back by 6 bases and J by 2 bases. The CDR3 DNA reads TGTGCCAGCAGAGGACAGGGAAGGGCAAACACTGAAGCTTTCTTT. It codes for CASRGQGRANTEAFF.

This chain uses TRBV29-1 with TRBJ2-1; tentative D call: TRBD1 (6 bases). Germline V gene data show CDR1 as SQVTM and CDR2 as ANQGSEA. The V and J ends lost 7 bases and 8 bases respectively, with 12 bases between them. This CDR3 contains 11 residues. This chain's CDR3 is CSAGQNYEQFF. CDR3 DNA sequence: TGCAGCGCTGGACAGAACTATGAGCAGTTCTTC.

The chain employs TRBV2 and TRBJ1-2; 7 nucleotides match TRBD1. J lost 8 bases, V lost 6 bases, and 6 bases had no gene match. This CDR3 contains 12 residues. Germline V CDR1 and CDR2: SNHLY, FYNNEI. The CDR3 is CASSPQGWGYTF. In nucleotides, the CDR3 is TGTGCCAGCAGCCCACAGGGGTGGGGCTACACCTTC.

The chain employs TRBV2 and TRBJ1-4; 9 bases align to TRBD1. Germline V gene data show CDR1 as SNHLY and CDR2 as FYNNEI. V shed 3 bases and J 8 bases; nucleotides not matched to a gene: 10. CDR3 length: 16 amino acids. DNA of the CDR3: TGTGCCAGCAGTGACGAGTTGGGACAGGGACGAGAAAAACTGTTTTTT. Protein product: CASSDELGQGREKLFF.

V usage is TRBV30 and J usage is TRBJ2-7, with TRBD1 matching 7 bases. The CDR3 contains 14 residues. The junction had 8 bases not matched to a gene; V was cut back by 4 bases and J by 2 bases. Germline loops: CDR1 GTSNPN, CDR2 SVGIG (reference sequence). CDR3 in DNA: TGTGCCTGGACCCTAGACAGGGTGGCCTACGAGCAGTACTTC. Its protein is CAWTLDRVAYEQYF.

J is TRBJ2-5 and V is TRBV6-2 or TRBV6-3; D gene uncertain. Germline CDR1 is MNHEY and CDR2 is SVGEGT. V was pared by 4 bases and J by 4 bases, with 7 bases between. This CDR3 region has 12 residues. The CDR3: CASSFSRETQYF. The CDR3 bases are TGTGCCAGCAGTTTTAGCAGAGAGACCCAGTACTTC.

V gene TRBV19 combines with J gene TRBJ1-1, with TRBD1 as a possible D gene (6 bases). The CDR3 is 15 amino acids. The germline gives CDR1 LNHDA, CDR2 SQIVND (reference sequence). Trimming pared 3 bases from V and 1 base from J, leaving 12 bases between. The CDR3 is CASSITGIRNTEAFF. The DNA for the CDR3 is TGTGCCAGTAGTATCACAGGGATACGGAACACTGAAGCTTTCTTT.

CDR3: CASSQAIGTDNYGYTF. DNA for the CDR3: TGTGCCAGCAGCCAAGCAATCGGGACAGATAACTATGGCTACACCTTC. The rearrangement joins TRBV3-1 (or the pseudogene TRBV3-2) to TRBJ1-2; 7 nucleotides match TRBD1. Germline V CDR1 and CDR2: LGHDT, YNNKEL (reference sequence). The CDR3 covers 16 residues. Trimming took 1 base from V and 1 from J; bases not matched to a gene: 6.

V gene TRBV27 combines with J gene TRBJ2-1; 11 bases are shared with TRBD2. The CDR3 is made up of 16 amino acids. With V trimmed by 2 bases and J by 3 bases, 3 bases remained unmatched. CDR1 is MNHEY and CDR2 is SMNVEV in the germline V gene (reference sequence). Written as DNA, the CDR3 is TGTGCCAGCAGTTTAGGGACTAGCGGATACTACAATGAGCAGTTCTTC. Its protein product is CASSLGTSGYYNEQFF.

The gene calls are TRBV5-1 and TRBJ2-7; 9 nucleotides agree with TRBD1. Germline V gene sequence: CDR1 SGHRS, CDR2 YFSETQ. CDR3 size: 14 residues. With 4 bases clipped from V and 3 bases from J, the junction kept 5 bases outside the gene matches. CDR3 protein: CASSTTGGVYEQYF. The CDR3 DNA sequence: TGCGCCAGCAGCACCACAGGGGGCGTCTACGAGCAGTACTTC.